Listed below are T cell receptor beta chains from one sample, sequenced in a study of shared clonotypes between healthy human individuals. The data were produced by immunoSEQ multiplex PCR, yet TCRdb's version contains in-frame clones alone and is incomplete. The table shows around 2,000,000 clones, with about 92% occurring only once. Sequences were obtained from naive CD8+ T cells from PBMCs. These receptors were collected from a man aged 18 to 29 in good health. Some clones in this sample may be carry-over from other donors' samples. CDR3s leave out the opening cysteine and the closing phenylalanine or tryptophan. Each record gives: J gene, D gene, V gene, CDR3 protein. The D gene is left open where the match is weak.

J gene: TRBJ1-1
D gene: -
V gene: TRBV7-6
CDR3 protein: ASSFLSDGNTEAF

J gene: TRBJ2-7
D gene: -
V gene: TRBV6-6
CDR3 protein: ASRQESYEQY

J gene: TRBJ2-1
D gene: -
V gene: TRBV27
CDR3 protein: ASRITGGYNEQF

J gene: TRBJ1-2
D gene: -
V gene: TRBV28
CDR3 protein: ASRTYREGDYGYT

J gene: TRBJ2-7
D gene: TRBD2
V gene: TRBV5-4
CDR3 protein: ASSWGLVAMNEQY

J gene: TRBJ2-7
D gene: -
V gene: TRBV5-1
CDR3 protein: ASRDGYEQY

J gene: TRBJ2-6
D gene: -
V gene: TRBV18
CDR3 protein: ASSQLRSGANVLT

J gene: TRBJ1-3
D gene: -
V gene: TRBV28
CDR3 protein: ASSLERSSGNTIY

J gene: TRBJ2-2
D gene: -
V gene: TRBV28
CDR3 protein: ASSVFSNTGELF

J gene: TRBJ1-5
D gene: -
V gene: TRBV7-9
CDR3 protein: ASSPGLHQPQH

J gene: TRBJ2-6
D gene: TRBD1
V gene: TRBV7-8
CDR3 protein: ASSLRQQGESSGANVLT

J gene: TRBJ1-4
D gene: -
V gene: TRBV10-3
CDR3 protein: AISESGGLNEKLF

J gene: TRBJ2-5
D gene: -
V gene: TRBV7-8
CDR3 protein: ASSLDANFQETQY

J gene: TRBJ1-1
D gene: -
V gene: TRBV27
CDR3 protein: ASSPAWSTEAF

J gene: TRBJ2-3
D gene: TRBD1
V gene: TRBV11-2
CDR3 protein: ASSLTYRGPADTQY

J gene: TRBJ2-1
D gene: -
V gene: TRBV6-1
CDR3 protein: ASSVLGAGLNNEQF

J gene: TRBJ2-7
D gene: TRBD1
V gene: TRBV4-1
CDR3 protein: ASSHPGQGSEQY

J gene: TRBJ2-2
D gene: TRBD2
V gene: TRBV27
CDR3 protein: ASSFRLAENTGELF

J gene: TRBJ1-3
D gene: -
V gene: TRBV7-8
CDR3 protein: ASSFPEGVGNTIY

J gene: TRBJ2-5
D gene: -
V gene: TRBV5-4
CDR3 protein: ASSLGGSGETQY

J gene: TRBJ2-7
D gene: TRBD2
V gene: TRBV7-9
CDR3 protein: ASSPDSGRGSYEQY

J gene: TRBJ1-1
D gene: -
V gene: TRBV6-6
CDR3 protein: ASSRDGMNTEAF

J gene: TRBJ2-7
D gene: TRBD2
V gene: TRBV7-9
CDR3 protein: ASSPKGLAGSYEQY

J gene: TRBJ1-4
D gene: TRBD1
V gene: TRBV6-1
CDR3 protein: ASSETTGYNEKLF

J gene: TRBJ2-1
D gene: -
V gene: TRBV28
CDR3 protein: ASSPRTEQF

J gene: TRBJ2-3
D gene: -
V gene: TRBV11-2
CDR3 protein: ASSFHPWPSPGDTQY

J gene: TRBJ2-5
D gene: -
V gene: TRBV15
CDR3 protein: ATSRDIREETQY

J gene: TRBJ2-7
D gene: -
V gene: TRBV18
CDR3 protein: ASSPTRGYEQY

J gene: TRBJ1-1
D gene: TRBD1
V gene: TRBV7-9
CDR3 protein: ASSLVLYRGRGNTEAF

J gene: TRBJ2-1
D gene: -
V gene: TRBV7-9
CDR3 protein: ASSLASRPQRRF

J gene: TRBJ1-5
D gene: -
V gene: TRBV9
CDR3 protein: ASSVGRVGQPQH

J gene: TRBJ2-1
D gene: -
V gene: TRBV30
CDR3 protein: AWSVFGRSYNEQF

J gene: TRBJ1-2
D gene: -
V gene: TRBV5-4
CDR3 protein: ASSGDKVNYGYT

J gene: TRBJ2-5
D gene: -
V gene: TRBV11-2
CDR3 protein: ASSHNPRVQETQY

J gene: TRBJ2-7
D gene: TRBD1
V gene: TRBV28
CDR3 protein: ASSFMGQGSWYEQY

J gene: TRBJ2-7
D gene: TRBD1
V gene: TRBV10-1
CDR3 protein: ASSALSRQGVYEQY

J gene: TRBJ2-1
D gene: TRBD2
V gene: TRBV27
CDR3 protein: ASSPILAGGYNEQF

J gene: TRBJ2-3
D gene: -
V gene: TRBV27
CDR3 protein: ASSLLGTDTQY

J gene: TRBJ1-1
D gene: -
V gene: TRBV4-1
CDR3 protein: ASSRSLLGRAVNTEAF

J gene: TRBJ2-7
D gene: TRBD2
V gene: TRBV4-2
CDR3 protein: ASSQETGLAYYEQY

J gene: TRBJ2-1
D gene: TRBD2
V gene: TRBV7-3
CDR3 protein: ASSLTGLAGGYEQF

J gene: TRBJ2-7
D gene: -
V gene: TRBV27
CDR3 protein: ASSQGVTYEQY

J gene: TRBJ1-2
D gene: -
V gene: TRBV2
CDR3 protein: ASRGRGPGYGYT

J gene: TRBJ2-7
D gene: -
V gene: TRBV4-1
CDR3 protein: ASSQEGSTYEQY

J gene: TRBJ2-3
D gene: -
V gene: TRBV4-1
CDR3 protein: ASSQVRGLPSTDTQY

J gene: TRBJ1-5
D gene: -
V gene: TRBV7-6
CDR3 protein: ASSSKDRTLGNQPQH

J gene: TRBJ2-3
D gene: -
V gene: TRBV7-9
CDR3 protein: ASSLARGYTDTQY

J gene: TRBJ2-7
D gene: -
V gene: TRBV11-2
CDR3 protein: ASSLWGRDEQY

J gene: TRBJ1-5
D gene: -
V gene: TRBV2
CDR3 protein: ASSSLTGYSNQPQH

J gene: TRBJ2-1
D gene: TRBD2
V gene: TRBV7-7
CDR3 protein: ASSPWPTSGSSYNEQF

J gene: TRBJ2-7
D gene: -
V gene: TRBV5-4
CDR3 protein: ASSGLGEGYEQY

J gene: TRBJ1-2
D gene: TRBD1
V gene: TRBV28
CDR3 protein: ASSLLDRADGYT

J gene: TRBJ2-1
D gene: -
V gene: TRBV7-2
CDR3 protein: ASSLYESSYNEQF

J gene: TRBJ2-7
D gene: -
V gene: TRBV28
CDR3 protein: ASSPDYEQY

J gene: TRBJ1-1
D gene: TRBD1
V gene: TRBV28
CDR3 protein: ASSPDTGAAEAF

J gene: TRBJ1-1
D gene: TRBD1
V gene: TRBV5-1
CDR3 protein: ASSLDRGPMTEAF